One sample yielded the 20 T cell receptor beta chains listed below, sequenced in a study of blood T cell repertoires in COVID-19. The data were produced by immunoSEQ multiplex PCR, yet TCRdb's version contains in-frame clones alone and is incomplete. The sample yields roughly 190,000 clones, around 83% seen once. The sequenced material came from peripheral blood. These receptors all stem from a man over 45 with active or convalescent COVID-19.

CDR3 loop: CASTPGLRLAKNIQYF. The CDR3 region has the DNA TGTGCCAGTACCCCGGGACTGCGGCTAGCCAAAAACATTCAGTACTTC. This chain uses TRBV19 with TRBJ2-4, with D perhaps TRBD2 (6 bases). The V and J ends lost 7 bases and 0 bases respectively, with 16 bases between them. The germline V gene has CDR1 LNHDA and CDR2 SQIVND (reference sequence). The CDR3 is 16 residues long.

V usage is TRBV28 and J usage is TRBJ2-7; TRBD2 matches at 14 bases. CDR1 and CDR2 from the germline V gene are MDHEN and SYDVKM. V lost 5 bases, J lost 4 bases, and 7 bases stayed unmatched. CDR3 length: 16 residues. Written as DNA, the CDR3 is TGTGCCAGCAGTGCGACTAGCGGGAGGGCCGCTTACGAGCAGTACTTC. Translating it yields CASSATSGRAAYEQYF.

The chain recombines TRBV5-1 with TRBJ1-3; a weak D match, TRBD1 (5 bases). Germline CDR1 is SGHRS and CDR2 is YFSETQ. The CDR3 totals 15 residues. V lost 0 bases and J lost 2, with 9 bases in between. The CDR3 DNA is TGCGCCAGCAGCTTGGGACAGAGCGCTGGAAACACCATATATTTT. Protein: CASSLGQSAGNTIYF. Looking up the rest from reference TRBV5-1 and TRBJ1-3 gives the full variable domain: KAGVTQTPRYLIKTRGQQVTLSCSPISGHRSVSWYQQTPGQGLQFLFEYFSETQRNKGNFPGRFSGRQFSNSRSEMNVSTLELGDSALYLCASSLGQSAGNTIYFGEGSWLTVV.

This sequence joins TRBV5-4 and TRBJ2-3; D possibly corresponds to TRBD2 (5 bases). Trimming stripped 4 bases from V and 1 base from J, with 19 bases between. Looked up from germline, CDR1 is SGHNT and CDR2 is YYREEE (reference sequence). The CDR3 runs to 17 residues. CDR3 DNA: TGTGCCAGCAGCCCCAGCGGCGGCAGGATGGGCACAGATACGCAGTATTTT. Amino acid sequence: CASSPSGGRMGTDTQYF.

The chain recombines TRBV7-9 with TRBJ1-3; 8 bases map to TRBD1. Germline CDR1 and CDR2: SEHNR and FQNEAQ (reference sequence). With V trimmed by 4 bases and J by 2 bases, 7 bases remained unmatched. The CDR3 spans 16 residues. CDR3 coding DNA: TGTGCCAGCAGCTCACAGGGGGGGATCGCTGGAAACACCATATATTTT. Amino acid sequence: CASSSQGGIAGNTIYF. Full variable domain (missing parts from reference TRBV7-9 and TRBJ1-3): DTGVSQNPRHKITKRGQNVTFRCDPISEHNRLYWYRQTLGQGPEFLTYFQNEAQLEKSRLLSDRFSAERPKGSFSTLEIQRTEQGDSAMYLCASSSQGGIAGNTIYFGEGSWLTVV.

V usage is TRBV30 and J usage is TRBJ1-2; 8 nucleotides line up with TRBD1. Germline values: CDR1 GTSNPN, CDR2 SVGIG (reference sequence). There are 14 residues in the CDR3. V dropped 1 base and J dropped 4; count of bases not matched to a gene: 5. The DNA of the CDR3 is TGTGCCTGGAGTGGACAGGGGCTGGGCTATGGCTACACCTTC. Its translation: CAWSGQGLGYGYTF.

The CDR3 DNA sequence: TGTGCCAGCAACCCGGACAGGATCATCTCCTACGAGCAGTACTTC. This encodes CASNPDRIISYEQYF. The chain uses TRBV6-5 and TRBJ2-7; TRBD1 aligns across 7 bases. From germline, CDR1 is MNHEY and CDR2 SVGAGI. J was trimmed by 0 bases and V by 7 bases; bases with no gene match: 9. The CDR3 loop spans 15 amino acids.

The chain has TRBV6-5 and TRBJ2-7, with D maybe TRBD1 (6 bases). This CDR3 region has 14 residues. Trimming took 6 bases from V and 5 from J, leaving 17 bases between them. Per germline, CDR1 MNHEY and CDR2 SVGAGI. The CDR3 reads CASRADRPLDEQYF. The CDR3 nucleotides read TGTGCCAGCAGGGCTGACAGGCCTCTGGACGAGCAGTACTTC.

CDR3 loop: CASSGDRAGYTF. The CDR3 region has the DNA TGTGCCAGCAGCGGGGACAGGGCTGGCTACACCTTC. The chain uses TRBV9 and TRBJ1-2; 9 bases are a match to TRBD1. Germline V gene lookup returns CDR1 SGDLS and CDR2 YYNGEE. The V and J ends lost 3 bases and 7 bases, in that order; junction bases with no gene match: 1. The length of the CDR3 is 12 residues. Looking up the rest from reference TRBV9 and TRBJ1-2 gives the full variable domain: DSGVTQTPKHLITATGQRVTLRCSPRSGDLSVYWYQQSLDQGLQFLIQYYNGEERAKGNILERFSAQQFPDLHSELNLSSLELGDSALYFCASSGDRAGYTFGSGTRLTVV.

This clone was recorded a few times. The chain combines TRBV7-9 with TRBJ1-2; TRBD1 matches 10 bases. This CDR3 comprises 16 residues. V shed 5 bases and J 2 bases; nucleotides not matched to a gene: 8. CDR1 and CDR2 (germline): SEHNR, FQNEAQ (reference sequence). The CDR3 nucleotides read TGTGCCAGCAGCCGGGACAGGGGAAGGCCCAACTATGGCTACACCTTC. As protein: CASSRDRGRPNYGYTF.

The chain joins TRBV11-2 to TRBJ1-4; 10 bases are shared with TRBD1. The germline V gene has CDR1 SGHAT and CDR2 FQNNGV. Trimming cost V 2 bases and J 6 bases; bases outside gene matches: 3. The CDR3 totals 15 residues. The CDR3 DNA is TGTGCCAGCAGCTTATCCGGGACAGGGGATGAAAAACTGTTTTTT. This gives the protein CASSLSGTGDEKLFF.

This clone was seen once. The V gene is TRBV7-6, the J gene TRBJ2-3; 9 bases are a match to TRBD1. The ends lost 5 bases at V and 4 bases at J; junction bases unmatched: 10. In germline, CDR1 is SGHVS, CDR2 FNYEAQ. The CDR3 length is 16 residues. For the CDR3, the DNA is TGTGCCAGCAGCACTAGACAGGGGGGGGGCCCAGATACGCAGTATTTT. This sequence encodes CASSTRQGGGPDTQYF. The variable domain in full, completed from reference TRBV7-6 and TRBJ2-3, reads GAGVSQSPRYKVTKRGQDVALRCDPISGHVSLYWYRQALGQGPEFLTYFNYEAQQDKSGLPNDRFSAERPEGSISTLTIQRTEQRDSAMYRCASSTRQGGGPDTQYFGPGTRLTVL.

V is TRBV9 and J is TRBJ1-4; D possibly corresponds to TRBD1 (5 bases). In germline, CDR1 is SGDLS, CDR2 YYNGEE. The V end lost 0 bases, the J end lost 8 bases, and 14 bases lay between the germline ends. The CDR3 is made up of 15 amino acids. CDR3 DNA: TGTGCCAGCAGCGTAGTCGCAGGGAGGAAAGAAAAACTGTTTTTT. Translating it yields CASSVVAGRKEKLFF.

This chain uses TRBV7-2 with TRBJ1-2, with 7 bases that match TRBD1. The CDR3 contains 14 residues. V lost 6 bases and J lost 4; bases outside the gene matches: 8. The germline gives CDR1 SGHTA, CDR2 FQGNSA. The CDR3 region is CASSSAGTVYGYTF. In DNA form, the CDR3 reads TGTGCCAGCAGTTCCGCCGGGACAGTCTATGGCTACACCTTC.

The chain has TRBV27 and TRBJ1-2; D perhaps matches TRBD1 (5 bases). The CDR3 contains 14 residues. Trimming removed 5 bases at V and 4 bases at J, with 14 bases between. Germline lookup yields CDR1 MNHEY and CDR2 SMNVEV (reference sequence). CDR3 region: CASSPYDRSYGYTF. DNA for the CDR3: TGTGCCAGCAGTCCCTATGACAGAAGCTATGGCTACACCTTC.

This clone was counted a few times. CDR3 residues: CASSRDYYEQYF. CDR3 bases: TGTGCCAGCAGTCGGGACTACTACGAGCAGTACTTC. This chain links TRBV5-4 with TRBJ2-7; 7 bases align to TRBD2. The CDR3 is made up of 12 amino acids. CDR1 and CDR2 (germline): SGHNT, YYREEE (reference sequence). The V gene end was trimmed by 5 bases and the J gene end by 3 bases; junction bases not matched to a gene: 2. Variable domain in full (rest from reference TRBV5-4 and TRBJ2-7): ETGVTQSPTHLIKTRGQQVTLRCSSQSGHNTVSWYQQALGQGPQFIFQYYREEENGRGNFPPRFSGLQFPNYSSELNVNALELDDSALYLCASSRDYYEQYFGPGTRLTVT.

This clone was observed once. The chain couples TRBV2 to TRBJ1-6, with D possibly being TRBD1 (6 bases). This CDR3 region has 19 residues. Per the germline V gene, CDR1 is SNHLY and CDR2 is FYNNEI. V lost 2 bases and J lost 5, with 22 bases in between. The DNA of the CDR3 is TGTGCCAGCAGTGAAACTTTGACAGGAATGAGGAGTAATAATTCACCCCTCCACTTT. Translation: CASSETLTGMRSNNSPLHF.

This chain links TRBV14 with TRBJ1-1; 7 positions match TRBD1. The V gene's germline CDR1 is SGHDN and CDR2 FVKESK. With V trimmed by 6 bases and J by 3 bases, 7 bases remained unmatched. The CDR3 has 14 amino acids. CDR3 residues: CASRTTGRDTEAFF. The CDR3 nucleotides read TGTGCCAGCAGAACGACAGGGCGCGACACTGAAGCTTTCTTT.

The chain uses TRBV7-2 and TRBJ1-4; the D is unclear. Germline-derived CDR1 and CDR2 are SGHTA and FQGNSA. This CDR3 contains 16 residues. Trimming removed 1 base at V and 6 bases at J, with 15 bases between. Written as DNA, the CDR3 is TGTGCCAGCAGCTTAGGGTCCCGCGCGAGGGATGAAAAACTGTTTTTT. It is translated as CASSLGSRARDEKLFF.

The chain employs TRBV9 and TRBJ2-1; 13 bases are shared with TRBD2. V shed 4 bases, J shed 6 bases, and the junction held 4 bases outside the gene matches. Germline assignment: CDR1 SGDLS and CDR2 YYNGEE. The CDR3 covers 15 residues. CDR3 residues: CASSLLAGGANEQFF. For the CDR3, the DNA is TGTGCCAGCAGCCTACTAGCGGGAGGGGCCAATGAGCAGTTCTTC.